This passage covers 10 T cell receptor beta chains from one sample sequenced in a study of T cells after yellow fever vaccination. TCRdb re-called the 5' RACE reads with MiXCR, one entry per CDR3 protein. The table has about 50,000 distinct CDR3 sequences, more than 5.5% seen once; the top ten hold roughly 40%. The material was CD8+ T cells sorted from PBMCs, obtained on the day of the first yellow fever vaccination. These receptors originate from a young man who received the YFV17D yellow fever vaccine.

In this sample, this clonotype turned up a few times. The chain is built from TRBV6-1 and TRBJ2-1, with TRBD1 identical over 9 bases. Trimming took 8 bases from V and 3 from J; bases not matched to a gene: 11. Germline V lookup: CDR1 MNHNS, CDR2 SASEGT. This CDR3 has 16 residues. CDR3 DNA: TGTGCCAGCTTCAGGGGAGACAGGGGGTTCTACAATGAGCAGTTCTTC. Translation gives CASFRGDRGFYNEQFF.

This clonotype was found many times. The chain joins TRBV19 to TRBJ2-1; 7 bases map to TRBD2. Germline V gene data show CDR1 as LNHDA and CDR2 as SQIVND (reference sequence). V dropped 0 bases and J dropped 15; count of bases not matched to a gene: 8. The CDR3 has 13 amino acids. DNA for the CDR3: TGTGCCAGTAGTATAGAAGGACTAGGGTCCGGGTTCTTC. Its protein is CASSIEGLGSGFF.

J is TRBJ1-6 and V is TRBV6-1; D is possibly TRBD1 (6 bases). The germline V gene encodes CDR1 MNHNS and CDR2 SASEGT. The CDR3 is 13 residues long. V was pared by 8 bases and J by 5 bases, with 10 bases between. For the CDR3, the DNA is TGTGCCAGCCACACAGGGAATAATTCACCCCTCCACTTT. Its protein is CASHTGNNSPLHF.

Only a few counts were recorded for this clonotype. The chain has TRBV5-5 and TRBJ2-7; 8 positions match TRBD1. The CDR3 length is 14 residues. Trimming removed 0 bases from V and 3 bases from J; junction bases left unmatched: 2. Per the germline V gene, CDR1 is SGHKS and CDR2 is YYEKEE (reference sequence). Here the CDR3 reads CASSLGTGLYEQYF. The CDR3, as DNA: TGTGCCAGCAGCTTGGGGACAGGGCTCTACGAGCAGTACTTC.

This clonotype was counted ten times or more. V and J are TRBV6-5 and TRBJ2-7, with D possibly being TRBD1 (5 bases). The CDR3 loop spans 14 amino acids. Germline lookup yields CDR1 MNHEY and CDR2 SVGAGI. V shed 2 bases and J shed 6 bases, with 14 bases lying between them. CDR3 protein: CASSYGSGSGEQYV. CDR3 nucleotide sequence: TGTGCCAGCAGTTACGGGTCAGGGTCTGGCGAGCAGTACGTC.

This clonotype has only a few counts. This chain uses TRBV7-6 with TRBJ1-6; D remains ambiguous. Per the germline V gene, CDR1 is SGHVS and CDR2 is FNYEAQ. V lost 5 bases to trimming and J lost 4 bases, with 9 bases between them. The CDR3 has 14 residues. This chain's CDR3 is CASSVRSYNSPLHF. The CDR3, as DNA: TGTGCCAGCAGCGTGCGGTCTTATAATTCACCCCTCCACTTT.

This clonotype has only a few counts. CDR3 sequence: CASSQGTGGGYGYTF. For the CDR3, the DNA is TGTGCCAGCAGCCAAGGGACAGGGGGCGGCTATGGCTACACCTTC. The chain couples TRBV4-2 to TRBJ1-2; the match to TRBD1 covers 11 bases. CDR3 length equals 15 residues. With 1 base clipped from V and 4 bases from J, the junction kept 2 bases outside the gene matches. Germline V lookup: CDR1 LGHNA, CDR2 YNFKEQ.

Comments on this clonotype: A read error may be the cause here, since a much bigger clone is one base away. The chain carries TRBV4-1 and TRBJ2-7; D gene ambiguous. The CDR3 is 13 amino acids. Trimming took 2 bases from V and 6 from J, leaving 11 bases between them. Germline-derived CDR1 and CDR2 are MGHRA and YSYEKL. The CDR3: CASSQLGRPEQYF. DNA of the CDR3: TGCGCCAGCAGCCAACTCGGACGCCCCGAGCAGTACTTC.

This clonotype was picked up a small number of times. The chain has TRBV6-1 and TRBJ2-1; unclear D gene. V lost 6 bases to trimming and J lost 8 bases, with 17 bases between them. The CDR3 sequence is 14 residues long. CDR1 and CDR2 (germline): MNHNS, SASEGT. The DNA of the CDR3 is TGTGCCAGCAGCCCAAAAAGCTACGGGCATGAGCAGTTCTTC. Its protein is CASSPKSYGHEQFF.

This clonotype was seen many times. This sequence joins TRBV7-6 and TRBJ2-3; 7 bases map to TRBD2. The CDR3 runs 15 residues. From germline, CDR1 is SGHVS and CDR2 FNYEAQ. V was clipped by 5 bases and J by 7 bases; unmatched bases: 12. CDR3 in DNA: TGTGCCAGCAGCCGAGCGGGACCAGGGAGAAATACGCAGTATTTT. This translates into CASSRAGPGRNTQYF. The entire variable domain, with the rest obtained from reference TRBV7-6 and TRBJ2-3, is as follows: GAGVSQSPRYKVTKRGQDVALRCDPISGHVSLYWYRQALGQGPEFLTYFNYEAQQDKSGLPNDRFSAERPEGSISTLTIQRTEQRDSAMYRCASSRAGPGRNTQYFGPGTRLTVL.